These 4 T cell receptor beta chains were sequenced from one sample in a study of early T cells in non-severe SARS-CoV-2 infection. One entry per CDR3 protein results from TCRdb running MiXCR on the 5' RACE reads. The table records tens of thousands of distinct CDR3 sequences, 13% to 15% of them present only once. The specimen was whole blood, collected at baseline. The receptors were gathered from an adult who was a healthcare worker with PCR-confirmed SARS-CoV-2 infection or an uninfected control (not recorded which).

The chain combines TRBV5-1 with TRBJ2-5, with 7 nucleotides matching TRBD1. Germline V gene data show CDR1 as SGHRS and CDR2 as YFSETQ. The CDR3 sequence is 14 residues long. Trimming removed 3 bases from V and 4 bases from J; junction bases left unmatched: 6. The CDR3 nucleotides are TGCGCCAGCAGCTCCCCCGGGACAGTAGAGACCCAGTACTTC. Translated, it gives CASSSPGTVETQYF.

The genes are TRBV28 and TRBJ1-1, with D unclear. This CDR3 region has 14 residues. Germline CDR1 reads MDHEN; CDR2 reads SYDVKM. Trimming left V 8 bases short and J 0 bases short, with 13 bases between. CDR3: CASRFGRLNTEAFF. CDR3 nucleotide sequence: TGTGCCAGCCGATTCGGACGGCTGAACACTGAAGCTTTCTTT. Full variable domain (remainder filled in from reference TRBV28 and TRBJ1-1): DVKVTQSSRYLVKRTGEKVFLECVQDMDHENMFWYRQDPGLGLRLIYFSYDVKMKEKGDIPEGYSVSREKKERFSLILESASTNQTSMYLCASRFGRLNTEAFFGQGTRLTVV.

The chain carries TRBV4-1 and TRBJ2-1, with D possibly TRBD2 on 6 matching bases. The V gene's germline CDR1 is MGHRA and CDR2 YSYEKL. V shed 5 bases and J shed 15 bases, with 23 bases lying between them. The CDR3 consists of 14 residues. The DNA of the CDR3 is TGCGCCAGCAGCTCCTTGCCGGAGGGGTCCGGATCGTTCTTC. It yields the protein CASSSLPEGSGSFF.

The rearrangement uses TRBV14 and TRBJ2-1; 8 bases align to TRBD2. J lost 3 bases, V lost 1 base, and 11 bases had no gene match. From germline, CDR1 is SGHDN and CDR2 FVKESK. This CDR3 has 18 residues. As DNA, the CDR3 is TGTGCCAGCAGCCAAGGGAAGCTAGCGGGCACCGTCTACAATGAGCAGTTCTTC. Encoded protein: CASSQGKLAGTVYNEQFF.